This is a list of T cell receptor beta chains from one sample in a study of T cell changes during pregnancy in multiple sclerosis. Measured with immunoSEQ multiplex PCR; TCRdb has only the in-frame clones, and not every one. The sample holds about 98,000 clones; under 95% are singletons and the top ten take about 2.3%. The input for sequencing was peripheral blood, taken after pregnancy. These TCRs come from a female donor in good health, enrolled as a control in a pregnancy study. Both conserved end residues are part of each CDR3. Each record gives: D gene, J gene, clone size, CDR3 length, V gene, CDR3 DNA, CDR3 protein. D genes are given only for firm matches. Some rows mark clone size as missing; the rest say once, few, many or name a class of expanded clone.

d_call: -; j_call: TRBJ2-7; clone_size: -; cdr3_length: 17; v_call: TRBV9; cdr3_nt: TGTGCCAGCAGCGTAGCCCCTGGGAGCGGATCCTCCTACGAGCAGTACTTC; cdr3_aa: CASSVAPGSGSSYEQYF
d_call: TRBD2; j_call: TRBJ2-1; clone_size: once; cdr3_length: 13; v_call: TRBV5-1; cdr3_nt: TGCGCCAGCACCCCCGGGACTAGCAATGAGCAGTTCTTC; cdr3_aa: CASTPGTSNEQFF
d_call: -; j_call: TRBJ2-1; clone_size: -; cdr3_length: 16; v_call: TRBV5-3; cdr3_nt: TGTGCCAGAAGCTTGAGTCGTACTACCTCCTACAATGAGCAGTTCTTC; cdr3_aa: CARSLSRTTSYNEQFF
d_call: TRBD2; j_call: TRBJ2-3; clone_size: -; cdr3_length: 17; v_call: TRBV9; cdr3_nt: TGTGCCAGCAGCGTAGATTGGGACGGGGGGTGGGCAGATACGCAGTATTTT; cdr3_aa: CASSVDWDGGWADTQYF
d_call: TRBD1; j_call: TRBJ1-4; clone_size: -; cdr3_length: 14; v_call: TRBV19; cdr3_nt: TGTGCCAGTAGTCGACAGGGAGGAAATGAAAAACTGTTTTTT; cdr3_aa: CASSRQGGNEKLFF
d_call: TRBD2; j_call: TRBJ2-7; clone_size: -; cdr3_length: 13; v_call: TRBV11-3; cdr3_nt: TGTGCCAGCAGCTTTGGCGGGAGCTACGAGCAGTACTTC; cdr3_aa: CASSFGGSYEQYF
d_call: -; j_call: TRBJ1-1; clone_size: -; cdr3_length: 17; v_call: TRBV10-3; cdr3_nt: TGTGCCATCAGTTCCGGACCCGGTGGGGGGATGAACACTGAAGCTTTCTTT; cdr3_aa: CAISSGPGGGMNTEAFF
d_call: -; j_call: TRBJ1-1; clone_size: -; cdr3_length: 15; v_call: TRBV11-3; cdr3_nt: TGTGCCAGCAGTTCGGGGGGCAGCATGAACACTGAAGCTTTCTTT; cdr3_aa: CASSSGGSMNTEAFF
d_call: -; j_call: TRBJ2-1; clone_size: -; cdr3_length: 15; v_call: TRBV10-3; cdr3_nt: TGTGCCATCAAAACACAGACGAGCTCCTACAATGAGCAGTTCTTC; cdr3_aa: CAIKTQTSSYNEQFF
d_call: -; j_call: TRBJ2-1; clone_size: -; cdr3_length: 15; v_call: TRBV19; cdr3_nt: TGTGCCAGTAGTATTAGAGAAAGCTCCTACAATGAGCAGTTCTTC; cdr3_aa: CASSIRESSYNEQFF
d_call: -; j_call: TRBJ1-5; clone_size: -; cdr3_length: 13; v_call: TRBV27; cdr3_nt: TGTGCCAGCAGTTACAGGGAAAATCAGCCCCAGCATTTT; cdr3_aa: CASSYRENQPQHF
d_call: -; j_call: TRBJ2-7; clone_size: -; cdr3_length: 16; v_call: TRBV28; cdr3_nt: TGTGCCAGCAGTTTCCCCCGGTCCAGGGGTTCCTACGAGCAGTACTTC; cdr3_aa: CASSFPRSRGSYEQYF
d_call: -; j_call: TRBJ2-7; clone_size: -; cdr3_length: 13; v_call: TRBV6-6; cdr3_nt: TGTGCCAGCGCCTTAGCGACCTCCTACGAGCAGTACTTC; cdr3_aa: CASALATSYEQYF
d_call: -; j_call: TRBJ1-3; clone_size: -; cdr3_length: 13; v_call: TRBV30; cdr3_nt: TGTGCCTGGAGTGTAGGGGGTCGCAACACCATATATTTT; cdr3_aa: CAWSVGGRNTIYF
d_call: TRBD1; j_call: TRBJ2-7; clone_size: -; cdr3_length: 14; v_call: TRBV28; cdr3_nt: TGTGCCAGCACCTTGGGACAGGGGGTCTACGAGCAGTACTTC; cdr3_aa: CASTLGQGVYEQYF
d_call: TRBD1; j_call: TRBJ2-1; clone_size: once; cdr3_length: 16; v_call: TRBV11-3; cdr3_nt: TGTGCCAGCAGCACCCGACAGGGGGCGGGTATGGATGAGCAGTTCTTC; cdr3_aa: CASSTRQGAGMDEQFF
d_call: -; j_call: TRBJ1-5; clone_size: -; cdr3_length: 15; v_call: TRBV7-9; cdr3_nt: TGTGCCAGCAGCTTAATGGAACAGGGCAATCAGCCCCAGCATTTT; cdr3_aa: CASSLMEQGNQPQHF
d_call: TRBD2; j_call: TRBJ2-3; clone_size: -; cdr3_length: 15; v_call: TRBV29-1; cdr3_nt: TGCAGCGTTGAAAAGCTAGCGGGACAGTACGATACGCAGTATTTT; cdr3_aa: CSVEKLAGQYDTQYF
d_call: -; j_call: TRBJ1-4; clone_size: -; cdr3_length: 14; v_call: TRBV18; cdr3_nt: TGTGCCAGCTCACCACCGGTGGGGGCCGAAAAGCTGTTTTTT; cdr3_aa: CASSPPVGAEKLFF
d_call: -; j_call: TRBJ2-3; clone_size: once; cdr3_length: 13; v_call: TRBV11-2; cdr3_nt: TGTGCCAGCAGCTTGGGAGGACCGGATACGCAGTATTTT; cdr3_aa: CASSLGGPDTQYF
d_call: TRBD1; j_call: TRBJ2-5; clone_size: -; cdr3_length: 14; v_call: TRBV13; cdr3_nt: TGTGCCAGCAGCTGGGGACAGGGCCAAGAGACCCAGTACTTC; cdr3_aa: CASSWGQGQETQYF
d_call: -; j_call: TRBJ1-1; clone_size: -; cdr3_length: 11; v_call: TRBV6-1; cdr3_nt: TGTGCCAGCAGGGGCGGGACTGAAGCTTTCTTT; cdr3_aa: CASRGGTEAFF
d_call: TRBD2; j_call: TRBJ2-1; clone_size: -; cdr3_length: 15; v_call: TRBV19; cdr3_nt: TGTGCCAGTAGATCGCAACTAGCGTTGTACAATGAGCAGTTCTTC; cdr3_aa: CASRSQLALYNEQFF
d_call: TRBD1; j_call: TRBJ2-5; clone_size: once; cdr3_length: 11; v_call: TRBV10-3; cdr3_nt: TGTGCCGCAGGGGGTTTTGAGACCCAGTACTTC; cdr3_aa: CAAGGFETQYF
d_call: -; j_call: TRBJ1-5; clone_size: -; cdr3_length: 15; v_call: TRBV9; cdr3_nt: TGTGCCAGCAGCTCTCGGGGGGATAGCAATCAGCCCCAGCATTTT; cdr3_aa: CASSSRGDSNQPQHF
d_call: -; j_call: TRBJ2-5; clone_size: -; cdr3_length: 15; v_call: TRBV7-9; cdr3_nt: TGTGCCAGCAGCAGAGGAGGCTGGGGGCAGGAGACCCAGTACTTC; cdr3_aa: CASSRGGWGQETQYF
d_call: -; j_call: TRBJ1-1; clone_size: -; cdr3_length: 14; v_call: TRBV29-1; cdr3_nt: TGCAGCGTTGCTCTCTCAGGGAGGGGGACTGAAGCTTTCTTT; cdr3_aa: CSVALSGRGTEAFF
d_call: TRBD2; j_call: TRBJ2-5; clone_size: once; cdr3_length: 14; v_call: TRBV5-1; cdr3_nt: TGCGCCAGCAAGGTCGGACTAGCCCAAGAGACCCAGTACTTC; cdr3_aa: CASKVGLAQETQYF
d_call: TRBD1; j_call: TRBJ1-6; clone_size: -; cdr3_length: 13; v_call: TRBV6-5; cdr3_nt: TGTGCCAGCACGGACAGGAGAAATTCACCCCTCCACTTT; cdr3_aa: CASTDRRNSPLHF
d_call: -; j_call: TRBJ2-4; clone_size: -; cdr3_length: 14; v_call: TRBV28; cdr3_nt: TGTGCCAGCAGTGTAGGGGTCAGGGAAAACATTCAGTACTTC; cdr3_aa: CASSVGVRENIQYF